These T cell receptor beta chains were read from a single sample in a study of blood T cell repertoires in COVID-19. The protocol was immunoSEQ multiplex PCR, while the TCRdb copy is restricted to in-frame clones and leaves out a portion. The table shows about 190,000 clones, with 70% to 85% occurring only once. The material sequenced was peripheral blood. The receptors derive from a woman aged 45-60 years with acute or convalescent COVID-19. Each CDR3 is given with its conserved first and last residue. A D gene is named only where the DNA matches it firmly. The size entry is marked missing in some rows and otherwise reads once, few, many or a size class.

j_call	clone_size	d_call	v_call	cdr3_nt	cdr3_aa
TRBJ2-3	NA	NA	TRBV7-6	TGTGCCAGCAGCTTGGTAGGGGCTAGCACAGATACGCAGTATTTT	CASSLVGASTDTQYF
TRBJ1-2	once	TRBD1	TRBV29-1	TGCAGTTTCAGGGGGACGTCCCCTGGCTACACCTTC	CSFRGTSPGYTF
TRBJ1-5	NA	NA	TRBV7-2	TGTGCCAGCAGCTTAGTCAATCCCAGGGGCAATCAGCCCCAGCATTTT	CASSLVNPRGNQPQHF
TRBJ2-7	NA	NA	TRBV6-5	TGTGCCAGCACCTACAGCTCCTACGAGCAGTACTTC	CASTYSSYEQYF
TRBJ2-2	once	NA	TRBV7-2	TGTGCCAGCAGCCAGACGGGGGGCTCTTACACCGGGGAGCTGTTTTTT	CASSQTGGSYTGELFF
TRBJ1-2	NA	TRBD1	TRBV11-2	TGTGCCAGCAGCTCATTAGGACAGGGCATGTATGGCTACACCTTC	CASSSLGQGMYGYTF
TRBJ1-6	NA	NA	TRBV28	TGTGCCAGCAGTGGCGGGAGCTCCTATAATTCACCCCTCCACTTT	CASSGGSSYNSPLHF
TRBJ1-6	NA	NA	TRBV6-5	TGTGCCAGCAGTTTTTGGACAGACTCATCACCCCTCCACTTT	CASSFWTDSSPLHF
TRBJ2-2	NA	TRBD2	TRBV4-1	TGCGCCAGCAGCCAACAGGGGAGGGCTAGCGGGAGGAACGGGGAGCTGTTTTTT	CASSQQGRASGRNGELFF
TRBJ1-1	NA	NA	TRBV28	TGTGCCAGCAGTCCCGGGGTTCACACTGAAGCTTTCTTT	CASSPGVHTEAFF
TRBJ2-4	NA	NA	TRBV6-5	TGTGCCAGCAGTTACTCCGGCAGGGGTGGCAAAAACATTCAGTACTTC	CASSYSGRGGKNIQYF
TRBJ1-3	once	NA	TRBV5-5	TGTGCCAGCAGCTCGAGGGTACTCTCTGGAAACACCATATATTTT	CASSSRVLSGNTIYF
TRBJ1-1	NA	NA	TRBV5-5	TGTGCCAGCAGCTTGTCCTACACTGAAGCTTTCTTT	CASSLSYTEAFF
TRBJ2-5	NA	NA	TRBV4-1	TGCGCCAGCAGCCAGGAACGGACACCCCAGGAGACCCAGTACTTC	CASSQERTPQETQYF
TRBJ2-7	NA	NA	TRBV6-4	TGTGCCAGCAGTGGACAGGACTTC	CASSGQDF
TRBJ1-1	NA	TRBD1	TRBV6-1	TGTGCCAGCAGTGTGGCAGGGGGCAATTTGAACACTGAAGCTTTCTTT	CASSVAGGNLNTEAFF
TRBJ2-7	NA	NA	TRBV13	TGTGCCAGCAGCTTAGCGGGCAGGGGTTCCGACGAGCAGTACTTC	CASSLAGRGSDEQYF
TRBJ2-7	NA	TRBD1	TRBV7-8	TGTGCCAGCAGCCGAAGAGGGACAGGGCCCTACGAGCAGTACTTC	CASSRRGTGPYEQYF
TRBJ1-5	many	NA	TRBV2	TGTGCCAGCCGTGGAGGGTCTCTGGGCAATCAGCCCCAGCATTTT	CASRGGSLGNQPQHF
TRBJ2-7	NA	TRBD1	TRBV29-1	TGCAGCGTTGAAAGAGATCAGGGGGCGCAAGGTCACGAGCAGTACTTC	CSVERDQGAQGHEQYF
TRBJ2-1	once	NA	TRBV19	TGTGCCAGTAGTATAAGAGCGGACGCGTCGGATGAGCAGTTCTTC	CASSIRADASDEQFF
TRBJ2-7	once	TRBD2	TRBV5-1	TGCGCCAGCAGCTGGACGGGGGGAGGGCTCTACGAGCAGTACTTC	CASSWTGGGLYEQYF
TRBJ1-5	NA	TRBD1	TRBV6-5	TGTGCCAGCAGAGGGGGCTCCTATAGCAATCAGCCCCAGCATTTT	CASRGGSYSNQPQHF
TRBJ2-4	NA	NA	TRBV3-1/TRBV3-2	TGTGCCAGCAGCCAAGGGAGCCTACTAGCCAAAAACATTCAGTACTTC	CASSQGSLLAKNIQYF
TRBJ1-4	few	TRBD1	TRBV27	TGTGCCACCCGGACAGGGGGCATTGGTAATGAAAAACTGTTTTTT	CATRTGGIGNEKLFF
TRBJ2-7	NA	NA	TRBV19	TGTGCCAGTAATCCCAGGGTTGAGTCCTCCTACGAGCAGTACTTC	CASNPRVESSYEQYF
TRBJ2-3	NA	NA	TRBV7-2	TGTGCCAGCAGCTTAGTGGGACTTGGCACAGATACGCAGTATTTT	CASSLVGLGTDTQYF
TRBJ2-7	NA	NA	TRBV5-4	TGTGCCAGCAGCTTGTCACTTACTTCAGGGGCCGAGCAGTACTTC	CASSLSLTSGAEQYF
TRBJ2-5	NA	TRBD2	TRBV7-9	TGTGCCAGCAGCTCCGGGACTAGCGGGAGGAGAGAGACCCAGTACTTC	CASSSGTSGRRETQYF
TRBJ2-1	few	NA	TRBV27	TGTGCCAGCAGTTGGGGGCAGGGTGACTACAATGAGCAGTTCTTC	CASSWGQGDYNEQFF
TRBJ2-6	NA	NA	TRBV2	TGTGCCAGGGTTAACAGAAGCTCTGGGGCCAACGTCCTGACTTTC	CARVNRSSGANVLTF
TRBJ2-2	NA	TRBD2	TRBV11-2	TGTGCCAGCAGCAAGGGACTAGCGGGGGGAACCGGGGAGCTGTTTTTT	CASSKGLAGGTGELFF
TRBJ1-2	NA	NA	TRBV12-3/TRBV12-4	TGTGCCAGCAGTTACGGGGATATCTATGGCTACACCTTC	CASSYGDIYGYTF
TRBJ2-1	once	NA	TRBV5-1	TGCGCCAGCAGCCCCACAGGGAAGAGGAACAATGAGCAGTTCTTC	CASSPTGKRNNEQFF
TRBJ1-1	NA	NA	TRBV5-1	TGCGCCAGCAGCTTGGAGGAGGGTAGGAACACTGAAGCTTTCTTT	CASSLEEGRNTEAFF
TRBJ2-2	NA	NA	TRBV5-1	TGCGCCAGCAGCCTTAATGGAGGGAGAACCGGGGAGCTGTTTTTT	CASSLNGGRTGELFF
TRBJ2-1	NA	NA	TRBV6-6	TGTGCCAGCACCTGGACAGAGAGGAATGAGCAGTTCTTC	CASTWTERNEQFF
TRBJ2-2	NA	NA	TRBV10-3	TGTGCCATCAGGACGGCGGGGCACTCCACCGGGGAGCTGTTTTTT	CAIRTAGHSTGELFF
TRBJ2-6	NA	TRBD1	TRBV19	TGTGCCAGTACACTAAAGGGGACAGGGAAGTCTGGGGCCAACGTCCTGACTTTC	CASTLKGTGKSGANVLTF
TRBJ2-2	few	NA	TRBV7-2	TGTGCCAGCAGCTCCGGACTCCCCACCGGGGAGCTGTTTTTT	CASSSGLPTGELFF